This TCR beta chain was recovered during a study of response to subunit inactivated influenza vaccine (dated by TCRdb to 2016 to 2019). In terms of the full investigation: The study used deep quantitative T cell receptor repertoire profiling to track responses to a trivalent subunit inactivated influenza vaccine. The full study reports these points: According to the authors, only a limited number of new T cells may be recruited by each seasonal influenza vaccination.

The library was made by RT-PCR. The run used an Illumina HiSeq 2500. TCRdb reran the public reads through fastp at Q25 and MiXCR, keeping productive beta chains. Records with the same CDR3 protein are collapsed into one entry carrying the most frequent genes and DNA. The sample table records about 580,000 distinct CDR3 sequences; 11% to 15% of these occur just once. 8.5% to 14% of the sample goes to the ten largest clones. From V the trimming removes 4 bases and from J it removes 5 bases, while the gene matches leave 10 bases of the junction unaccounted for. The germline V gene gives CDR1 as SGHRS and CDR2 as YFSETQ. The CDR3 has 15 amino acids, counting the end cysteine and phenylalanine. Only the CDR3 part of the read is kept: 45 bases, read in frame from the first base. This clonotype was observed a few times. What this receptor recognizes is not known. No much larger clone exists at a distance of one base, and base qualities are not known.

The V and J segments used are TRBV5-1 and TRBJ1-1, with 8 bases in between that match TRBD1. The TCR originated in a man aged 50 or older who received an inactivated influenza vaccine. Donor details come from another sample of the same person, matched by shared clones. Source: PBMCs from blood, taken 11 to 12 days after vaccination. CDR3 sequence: CASSPRTGPETEAFF. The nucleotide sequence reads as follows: TGCGCCAGCAGCCCCCGGACAGGGCCCGAAACTGAAGCTTTCTTT.